These T cell receptor beta chains were read from a single sample in a study of Ad26.COV2.S vaccination and SARS-CoV-2 variants. Sequencing used immunoSEQ multiplex PCR; TCRdb keeps in-frame clones, though not all of them. The sample has 300,000 to 350,000 clones; around nine tenths are singletons. Material: peripheral blood, obtained in a trial of Ad26.COV2.S vaccine versus placebo. The receptors were gathered from a person aged 18 to 65 who received the Ad26.COV2.S COVID-19 vaccine or a placebo. Both conserved end residues are part of each CDR3. Fields, in order: V gene, CDR3 length, CDR3 protein.

>TRBV15|15
CATSRGFPWNTEAFF
>TRBV7-8|14
CASTVGVKNYEQYF
>TRBV15|15
CATSSGRAVTGELFF
>TRBV10-3|14
CAIGTSGQTDTQYF
>TRBV28|15
CASSSSDRSPYEQYF
>TRBV19|15
CASRVGFRVTGELFF
>TRBV28|21
CASSLSLDLGREDWSYNEQFF
>TRBV7-3|15
CASSTASGSGGEQFF
>TRBV28|13
CASSLVGYNEQFF
>TRBV4-2|17
CASSQEGELAHPYEQYF
>TRBV7-2|17
CASSLVPPSISYNEQFF
>TRBV6-5|13
CAISTRRSYEQYF
>TRBV13|13
CASSFTSGYEQYF
>TRBV7-8|15
CASSLVGTANTEAFF
>TRBV10-3|14
CAISESDWSEQAFF
>TRBV19|13
CASSPDGTYGYTF
>TRBV7-2|17
CASSPGLGPGQGETQYF
>TRBV24-1|13
CATSDAYRDEQYF
>TRBV12-3/TRBV12-4|13
CASSRRMRGEAFF
>TRBV27|17
CASSLGGDRGSGYEQYF
>TRBV5-1|18
CASSLAGTGVPYNSPLHF
>TRBV18|12
CASSIDRGRAFF
>TRBV4-2|14
CASSQWTQAYEQYF